The 18 T cell receptor beta chains listed next were all sequenced from one sample in a study of identical twins. In TCRdb, the 5' RACE reads were re-called with MiXCR into one record per CDR3 protein. The sample lists 700,000 or so distinct CDR3 sequences, about 20% occurring once. The sample was also reused in another study, on T cells expressing NK-cell markers.

Specimen: PBMCs. The receptors were sampled from a woman aged 18-29 years in good health.

This clonotype was recorded a few times. The V and J genes are TRBV3-1 and TRBJ2-1, with D possibly being TRBD2 (6 bases). With 4 bases removed from V and 4 bases from J, the gap between germline ends came to 17 bases. Germline-derived CDR1 and CDR2 are LGHDT and YNNKEL (reference sequence). The CDR3 runs to 16 residues. CDR3 bases: TGTGCCAGCAGCCCTCACCCGGGACTCGCTTACAATGAGCAGTTCTTC. It codes for CASSPHPGLAYNEQFF.

This clonotype was observed a few times. The rearrangement uses TRBV25-1 and TRBJ2-3; D uncertain. Per the germline V gene, CDR1 is MGHDK and CDR2 is SYGVNS. The V end was cut by 3 bases, the J end by 9 bases, with 7 bases between. The CDR3 contains 11 residues. The CDR3 bases are TGTGCCAGCAGTGACAGTGGGACGCAGTATTTT. Translated: CASSDSGTQYF.

CDR3 in DNA: TGTGCCATCAGTGAGCGCACTAGCGGGAGGGCCCCAGATACGCAGTATTTT. The encoded protein is CAISERTSGRAPDTQYF. This chain joins TRBV10-3 and TRBJ2-3; 13 bases are shared with TRBD2. The J segment lost 4 bases and the V segment lost 2 bases, leaving 6 bases of the junction unmatched. Germline assignment: CDR1 ENHRY and CDR2 SYGVKD. CDR3 length: 17 residues.

J is TRBJ2-7 and V is TRBV27; perhaps D is TRBD1 or TRBD2 (6 bases each). Germline assignment: CDR1 MNHEY and CDR2 SMNVEV (reference sequence). The CDR3 is made up of 13 amino acids. Trimming cost V 0 bases and J 5 bases, with 8 bases left between them. Here the CDR3 DNA reads TGTGCCAGCAGTTTATCGAGGGGGGACGAGCAGTACTTC. Residues: CASSLSRGDEQYF.

The gene calls are TRBV27 and TRBJ2-1, with D possibly matching TRBD2 (6 bases). Per germline, CDR1 MNHEY and CDR2 SMNVEV (reference sequence). CDR3 length: 17 residues. Trimming removed 7 bases from V and 7 bases from J, with 26 bases in between. CDR3 nucleotides: TGTGCCAGCAACACCCAAAATCGGCTAGCGAGCGAGAATGAGCAGTTCTTC. Translation gives CASNTQNRLASENEQFF.

The chain has TRBV7-9 and TRBJ2-3; D gene uncertain. Trimming stripped 5 bases from V and 4 bases from J, with 10 bases between. Germline V CDR1 and CDR2: SEHNR, FQNEAQ (reference sequence). CDR3 length: 13 amino acids. CDR3 DNA: TGTGCCAGCAGCCCACCCCAGGCAGATACGCAGTATTTT. Encoded protein: CASSPPQADTQYF. The variable domain in full, with the rest retrieved from reference TRBV7-9 and TRBJ2-3, is DTGVSQNPRHKITKRGQNVTFRCDPISEHNRLYWYRQTLGQGPEFLTYFQNEAQLEKSRLLSDRFSAERPKGSFSTLEIQRTEQGDSAMYLCASSPPQADTQYFGPGTRLTVL.

This chain connects TRBV7-2 to TRBJ2-5; TRBD1 agrees at 7 bases. The V gene end was trimmed by 5 bases and the J gene end by 1 base; junction bases not matched to a gene: 7. Germline lookup yields CDR1 SGHTA and CDR2 FQGNSA. This CDR3 is built from 15 residues. The CDR3 coding sequence is TGTGCCAGCAGCAAACGGACAGGTCCCCAAGAGACCCAGTACTTC. It encodes CASSKRTGPQETQYF.

This clonotype came up a few times. The chain joins TRBV20-1 to TRBJ1-6, with D hard to call. V was clipped by 4 bases and J by 3 bases, with 7 bases between them. From germline, CDR1 is DFQATT and CDR2 SNEGSKA (reference sequence). The length of the CDR3 is 13 residues. The CDR3 region has the DNA TGCAGTGCTATAACGGACTATAATTCACCCCTCCACTTT. Amino acids: CSAITDYNSPLHF.

V and J are TRBV3-1 and TRBJ2-1; 11 bases are a match to TRBD2. Looked up from germline, CDR1 is LGHDT and CDR2 is YNNKEL (reference sequence). J was trimmed by 6 bases and V by 3 bases; bases with no gene match: 4. CDR3 length: 15 amino acids. The CDR3 coding sequence is TGTGCCAGCAGCCATACCGGGACTAGCGGCAATGAGCAGTTCTTC. The encoded protein is CASSHTGTSGNEQFF.

This sequence joins TRBV5-1 and TRBJ2-7; 9 bases are a match to TRBD2. V lost 1 base to trimming and J lost 3 bases; unmatched junction nucleotides: 8. This CDR3 spans 16 amino acids. Per germline, CDR1 SGHRS and CDR2 YFSETQ. The CDR3 DNA is TGCGCCAGCAGCTTGTTAGCGGGGGCCCTCCACTACGAGCAGTACTTC. Its protein product is CASSLLAGALHYEQYF.

This clonotype was detected many times. The CDR3 sequence: CASSPAGSYNEQFF. The CDR3 DNA reads TGTGCCAGCAGCCCCGCGGGTAGTTACAATGAGCAGTTCTTC. The chain recombines TRBV6-2 or TRBV6-3 with TRBJ2-1; D perhaps matches TRBD2 (5 bases). CDR3 size: 14 residues. The V gene lost 6 bases and the J gene lost 4 bases, with 13 bases spanning the gap. The germline gives CDR1 MNHEY, CDR2 SVGEGT.

On this clonotype: It may be a read error: a sequence one base away is much more abundant. The rearrangement joins TRBV20-1 to TRBJ2-7, with TRBD2 as a possible D gene (6 bases). Germline values: CDR1 DFQATT, CDR2 SNEGSKA (reference sequence). The CDR3 sequence is 16 residues long. Trimming stripped 4 bases from V and 2 bases from J, with 21 bases between. Here the CDR3 DNA reads TGCAGTGCTACTCCCTACCTTAGCGGTAGCCCCTACGAGCAGTACTTC. It codes for CSATPYLSGSPYEQYF.

This chain joins TRBV12-3 or TRBV12-4 and TRBJ1-1, with 7 bases aligning to TRBD1. Trimming cost V 6 bases and J 11 bases; bases outside gene matches: 9. The CDR3 spans 12 residues. The CDR3 loop is CASRKEGAQAFF. DNA of the CDR3: TGTGCCAGCAGGAAGGAGGGGGCGCAGGCTTTCTTT.

The chain employs TRBV10-3 and TRBJ1-1, with TRBD1 as a possible D gene (6 bases). Germline loops: CDR1 ENHRY, CDR2 SYGVKD. The CDR3 runs to 13 residues. Trimming took off 9 bases at V and 0 bases at J, with 11 bases between the two ends. In DNA, the CDR3 is TGTGCCATTGAACAGGGAATGAACACTGAAGCTTTCTTT. This codes for CAIEQGMNTEAFF.

J is TRBJ1-5 and V is TRBV20-1; TRBD1 agrees at 8 bases. With 6 bases clipped from V and 6 bases from J, the junction kept 10 bases outside the gene matches. Germline CDR1 DFQATT, CDR2 SNEGSKA (reference sequence). The CDR3 spans 14 residues. The CDR3 is CSAMRGQGGQPQHF. The CDR3 coding sequence is TGCAGTGCGATGAGAGGACAGGGAGGTCAGCCCCAGCATTTT.

This clonotype came up many times. This chain joins TRBV6-2 or TRBV6-3 and TRBJ2-7; the D gene is possibly TRBD1 (6 bases). The CDR3 extends over 14 amino acids. V shed 6 bases and J shed 0 bases, with 12 bases lying between them. Germline CDR1 and CDR2: MNHEY and SVGEGT. CDR3: CASSPRTASYEQYF. Written as DNA, the CDR3 is TGTGCCAGCAGCCCTAGGACAGCCTCCTACGAGCAGTACTTC.

The chain combines TRBV20-1 with TRBJ2-1, with D possibly TRBD1 on 5 matching bases. V gave up 7 bases and J gave up 8 bases, with 12 bases separating them. Germline assignment: CDR1 DFQATT and CDR2 SNEGSKA (reference sequence). This CDR3 is 11 amino acids long. The CDR3 bases are TGCAGTGGCCAACAGGTCTATGAGCAGTTCTTC. It is translated as CSGQQVYEQFF.

CDR3: CASSPGAGDEQFF. DNA of the CDR3: TGTGCCAGCAGCCCGGGGGCGGGGGATGAGCAGTTCTTC. The genes are TRBV9 and TRBJ2-1, with D perhaps matching TRBD2 (7 bases). Germline V gives CDR1 SGDLS, CDR2 YYNGEE. Trimming pared 4 bases from V and 8 bases from J, leaving 13 bases between. This CDR3 is built from 13 residues.